The 29 T cell receptor beta chains below all came from one sample that was sequenced in a study of cytomegalovirus exposure and HLA in healthy donors. PCR involved 60 Vbeta and 13 Jbeta primers. Method: immunoSEQ multiplex PCR; TCRdb's copy keeps in-frame clones and lacks some. This sample has roughly 50,000 clones; more than 70% occur once, and the top ten carry about 7%. Sequencing was carried out using PBMCs. These receptors were collected from a man aged 25 to 40 in good health and CMV-seropositive.

V gene TRBV6-6 combines with J gene TRBJ2-5; 10 bases match TRBD2. Near its end, the DNA agrees better with TRBJ2-7, so the J call may be wrong. This CDR3 is 14 amino acids long. CDR1 MNHNY and CDR2 SVGAGI come from the germline V gene (reference sequence). The CDR3 DNA sequence: TGTGCCAGCAGTCTAGCGGGGGTGGTCTACGAGCAGTACTTC. It specifies CASSLAGVVYEQYF.

V gene TRBV9 combines with J gene TRBJ2-2; TRBD1 matches at 10 bases. The CDR3 sequence is 15 residues long. Germline V CDR1 and CDR2: SGDLS, YYNGEE. V lost 3 bases, J lost 2 bases, and 1 base stayed unmatched. CDR3 protein: CASSGTGGNTGELFF. The CDR3 coding sequence is TGTGCCAGCAGCGGGACAGGGGGTAACACCGGGGAGCTGTTTTTT.

This clone was recorded only once. This rearrangement joins TRBV19 to TRBJ2-1; 9 bases fit TRBD2. Germline trimming cut 5 bases from V and 4 bases from J; bases unmatched to any gene: 6. CDR1 and CDR2 (germline): LNHDA, SQIVND (reference sequence). The CDR3 spans 15 residues. As DNA, the CDR3 is TGTGCCAGTAGTGGGCGAGCGGGAGGATACAATGAGCAGTTCTTC. This codes for CASSGRAGGYNEQFF.

This clone was observed a single time. V and J are TRBV28 and TRBJ2-1; 8 bases agree with TRBD2. Germline values: CDR1 MDHEN, CDR2 SYDVKM. CDR3 length equals 15 residues. V gave up 6 bases and J gave up 4 bases; unmatched junction bases: 8. The DNA for the CDR3 is TGTGCCAGCAGCCGAGCGGGGGCGGGTTACAATGAGCAGTTCTTC. As protein: CASSRAGAGYNEQFF.

The chain couples TRBV19 to TRBJ1-3; unclear D gene. V shed 4 bases and J shed 2 bases, with 12 bases lying between them. Germline V gene sequence: CDR1 LNHDA, CDR2 SQIVND (reference sequence). The CDR3 spans 15 residues. CDR3 loop: CASSTHILAGNTIYF. CDR3 nucleotides: TGTGCCAGTAGTACCCATATACTGGCTGGAAACACCATATATTTT. Complete variable domain (other parts from reference TRBV19 and TRBJ1-3): DGGITQSPKYLFRKEGQNVTLSCEQNLNHDAMYWYRQDPGQGLRLIYYSQIVNDFQKGDIAEGYSVSREKKESFPLTVTSAQKNPTAFYLCASSTHILAGNTIYFGEGSWLTVV.

The chain recombines TRBV5-5 with TRBJ1-1; 8 positions agree with TRBD1. Unmatched junction bases numbered 20, after V lost 2 bases and J lost 11 bases. This CDR3 is built from 17 residues. Germline assignment: CDR1 SGHKS and CDR2 YYEKEE (reference sequence). The CDR3 protein is CASSLRIQGAPPISAFF. The CDR3 region has the DNA TGTGCCAGCAGCTTACGTATTCAGGGGGCCCCTCCAATATCGGCTTTCTTT.

The chain carries TRBV11-2 and TRBJ2-5; tentatively, D is TRBD2 (7 bases). CDR1 is SGHAT and CDR2 is FQNNGV in the germline V gene. The CDR3 length is 17 residues. V was shortened by 1 base and J by 4 bases, with 19 bases between the two germline ends. This chain's CDR3 is CASSLVVGGATGETQYF. CDR3 nucleotide sequence: TGTGCCAGCAGCTTAGTGGTGGGGGGGGCCACGGGAGAGACCCAGTACTTC.

On this clone: No conserved phenylalanine or tryptophan is present at the end of the CDR3, so a read error is the likely explanation. V gene TRBV5-1 combines with J gene TRBJ1-2; no definite D call. Germline CDR1 reads SGHRS; CDR2 reads YFSETQ. The CDR3 totals 13 residues. Between the trimmed V and J ends, which lost 4 bases and 3 bases, there was a span of 10 bases. The CDR3 reads CASSPSRDYGYTS. CDR3 in DNA: TGCGCCAGCAGCCCAAGCCGGGACTATGGCTACACCTCC.

The chain combines TRBV4-3 with TRBJ1-3; no clear D gene. The germline V gene encodes CDR1 LGHNA and CDR2 YSLEER. With 3 bases removed from V and 0 bases from J, the gap between germline ends came to 12 bases. The CDR3 extends over 16 amino acids. The chain's CDR3 is CASSHIISDSGNTIYF. DNA of the CDR3: TGCGCCAGCAGCCACATCATCAGCGACTCTGGAAACACCATATATTTT.

This clone was detected only once. The J gene is TRBJ1-5, the V gene TRBV29-1; D gene unclear. CDR1 and CDR2 from the germline V gene are SQVTM and ANQGSEA. The CDR3 runs to 13 residues. Trimming stripped 4 bases from V and 2 bases from J, with 9 bases between. CDR3 loop: CSVGQGGNQPQHF. As DNA, the CDR3 is TGCAGCGTTGGTCAAGGAGGCAATCAGCCCCAGCATTTT.

The chain joins TRBV4-3 to TRBJ2-1; 8 bases align to TRBD2. Germline lookup yields CDR1 LGHNA and CDR2 YSLEER. The V gene end was trimmed by 1 base and the J gene end by 5 bases; junction bases not matched to a gene: 16. The CDR3 is made up of 19 amino acids. This CDR3 reads CASSQGGMASGGAHNEQFF. The CDR3 nucleotides are TGCGCCAGCAGCCAAGGGGGTATGGCGAGCGGGGGCGCCCACAATGAGCAGTTCTTC.

The chain combines TRBV6-6 with TRBJ1-6; 9 bases agree with TRBD1. J gave up 7 bases and V 6 bases, and 10 bases lay outside the gene matches. The CDR3 length is 16 residues. CDR1 is MNHNY and CDR2 is SVGAGI in the germline V gene (reference sequence). The CDR3 DNA follows: TGTGCCAGCAGAGCTCTACAGGGGGCGTACAATTCACCCCTCCACTTT. Protein sequence: CASRALQGAYNSPLHF.

The CDR3 loop is CASSSRARGIDWYF. DNA for the CDR3: TGTGCCAGCAGTTCCCGGGCCAGGGGTATTGATTGGTACTTC. The chain recombines TRBV6-5 with TRBJ2-7; D possibly corresponds to TRBD1 (6 bases). Trimming stripped 4 bases from V and 12 bases from J, with 22 bases between. CDR3 size: 14 residues. CDR1 MNHEY and CDR2 SVGAGI come from the germline V gene.

The gene calls are TRBV7-2 and TRBJ1-2; TRBD1 agrees at 9 bases. The J segment lost 4 bases and the V segment lost 6 bases, leaving 6 bases of the junction unmatched. Germline-derived CDR1 and CDR2 are SGHTA and FQGNSA. The CDR3 covers 14 residues. The CDR3 DNA reads as TGTGCCAGCAGTCCCGACAGGGGGGCCTATGGCTACACCTTC. Protein: CASSPDRGAYGYTF.

The J gene is TRBJ1-1, the V gene TRBV30; TRBD1 matches 7 bases. Trimming cost V 1 base and J 6 bases; bases outside gene matches: 5. The CDR3 length is 13 residues. Germline V gene sequence: CDR1 GTSNPN, CDR2 SVGIG (reference sequence). The CDR3 DNA reads TGTGCCTGGAGTGCGGTCAGGGGGTCTGAAGCTTTCTTT. Its translation: CAWSAVRGSEAFF.

The chain joins TRBV29-1 to TRBJ2-7, with 9 bases matching TRBD2. The germline CDR1 and CDR2 sequences are SQVTM and ANQGSEA. Trimming removed 4 bases from V and 6 bases from J; junction bases left unmatched: 10. This CDR3 contains 14 residues. The CDR3 spells CSVGGFGTSSEQYF. The DNA for the CDR3 is TGCAGCGTTGGGGGCTTCGGGACTAGCTCCGAGCAGTACTTC.

V and J are TRBV7-2 and TRBJ1-2, with D uncertain. Germline V gives CDR1 SGHTA, CDR2 FQGNSA. This CDR3 contains 12 residues. V was trimmed by 5 bases and J by 8 bases, leaving 12 bases between them. The CDR3 region is CASSPIAEGYTF. The CDR3 nucleotides are TGTGCCAGCAGCCCAATCGCCGAGGGCTACACCTTC.

There are a few counts of this clone. The J gene is TRBJ2-6, the V gene TRBV4-1; the D gene is possibly TRBD1 (5 bases). The CDR3 spans 17 residues. Trimming removed 2 bases at V and 1 base at J, with 12 bases between. Germline V gene lookup returns CDR1 MGHRA and CDR2 YSYEKL. The CDR3 sequence: CASSQWQGMSGANVLTF. The CDR3, as DNA: TGCGCCAGCAGCCAATGGCAGGGAATGTCTGGGGCCAACGTCCTGACTTTC.

The chain employs TRBV4-1 and TRBJ1-2; tentatively, D is TRBD1 (5 bases). The CDR3 extends over 15 amino acids. Trimming stripped 1 base from V and 5 bases from J, with 14 bases between. Germline CDR1 reads MGHRA; CDR2 reads YSYEKL. CDR3 DNA: TGCGCCAGCAGCCAAGTACCGACCGCAGGGTATGGCTACACCTTC. Its translation: CASSQVPTAGYGYTF.

The rearrangement uses TRBV2 and TRBJ2-3, with 8 nucleotides matching TRBD2. There are 17 residues in the CDR3. The germline CDR1 and CDR2 sequences are SNHLY and FYNNEI. The V segment lost 4 bases and the J segment 4 bases; nucleotides outside the gene matches: 13. CDR3 sequence reads: CASSARVWRGDADTQYF. The CDR3 nucleotides are TGTGCCAGCAGTGCCCGGGTCTGGCGGGGGGACGCAGATACGCAGTATTTT.

The chain links TRBV13 to TRBJ2-7, with D hard to call. V lost 0 bases, J lost 4 bases, and 7 bases lay in between. CDR1 and CDR2 from the germline V gene are PRHDT and FYEKMQ (reference sequence). The CDR3 runs 13 residues. The CDR3 DNA sequence: TGTGCCAGCAGCTTAGGATCAATGTACGAGCAGTACTTC. Its protein product is CASSLGSMYEQYF.

Concerning this clone: Other DNA sequences from this sample encode an identical CDR3 as well. The J gene is TRBJ1-4, the V gene TRBV5-1, with 7 bases lining up with TRBD1. The CDR3 covers 15 residues. V trimming: 5 bases; J trimming: 0 bases; junction bases outside the gene matches: 4. Germline CDR1 and CDR2: SGHRS and YFSETQ. CDR3 sequence: CASRGTVATNEKLFF. The CDR3 DNA follows: TGCGCCAGCAGGGGGACAGTTGCAACTAATGAAAAACTGTTTTTT.

The chain carries TRBV7-2 and TRBJ1-5, with 9 bases aligning to TRBD1. CDR3 length: 15 amino acids. CDR1 and CDR2 (germline): SGHTA, FQGNSA. V lost 5 bases, J lost 9 bases, and 11 bases stayed unmatched. This CDR3 is CASSPGQGSLGPQHF. The DNA of the CDR3 is TGTGCCAGCAGCCCGGGACAGGGTTCCCTGGGGCCCCAGCATTTT.

This clone was observed a handful of times. The rearrangement uses TRBV5-1 and TRBJ2-5; D uncertain. The J call is in doubt because the DNA end fits TRBJ2-7 better. This CDR3 contains 14 residues. CDR1 is SGHRS and CDR2 is YFSETQ in the germline V gene. This chain's CDR3 is CASSERPNSYEQYF. The DNA of the CDR3 is TGCGCCAGCAGCGAGCGCCCTAACTCCTACGAGCAGTACTTC.

This rearrangement joins TRBV2 to TRBJ2-3; 7 positions agree with TRBD2. CDR1 is SNHLY, CDR2 FYNNEI, per germline. V trimming: 3 bases; J trimming: 8 bases; junction bases outside the gene matches: 8. The CDR3 sequence is 14 residues long. The CDR3 region has the DNA TGTGCCAGCAGTGATGTTAGCGGGCTACTTACGCAGTATTTT. Amino acids: CASSDVSGLLTQYF. Full variable domain (rest looked up from reference TRBV2 and TRBJ2-3): EPEVTQTPSHQVTQMGQEVILRCVPISNHLYFYWYRQILGQKVEFLVSFYNNEISEKSEIFDDQFSVERPDGSNFTLKIRSTKLEDSAMYFCASSDVSGLLTQYFGPGTRLTVL.

This clone was seen a handful of times. The chain carries TRBV30 and TRBJ2-1; D remains ambiguous. CDR3 length: 13 amino acids. Trimming took off 0 bases at V and 13 bases at J, with 16 bases between the two ends. Germline CDR1 GTSNPN, CDR2 SVGIG (reference sequence). The CDR3 DNA is TGTGCCTGGAGTGTACGTGGGCCCTCCCAACAGTTCTTC. Protein product: CAWSVRGPSQQFF.

This chain joins TRBV5-1 and TRBJ2-5, with D perhaps matching TRBD2 (5 bases). The CDR3 sequence is 14 residues long. CDR1 SGHRS and CDR2 YFSETQ come from the germline V gene. Deletions cut 5 bases from V and 5 bases from J, with 16 bases between. CDR3 protein: CASSSAGVPETQYF. The CDR3 DNA is TGCGCCAGCAGTTCGGCGGGCGTACCCGAGACCCAGTACTTC.

J is TRBJ2-3 and V is TRBV7-3; 10 bases align to TRBD2. Germline V CDR1 and CDR2: SGHTA, FQGTGA. CDR3 size: 18 residues. The J segment lost 6 bases and the V segment lost 1 base, leaving 13 bases of the junction unmatched. Written as DNA, the CDR3 is TGTGCCAGCAGCTTAAGCCCATTGGCTAGCGGGGGAACCGATACGCAGTATTTT. This codes for CASSLSPLASGGTDTQYF.

The chain carries TRBV4-3 and TRBJ2-1; the match to TRBD1 covers 9 bases. The CDR3 covers 16 residues. CDR1 LGHNA and CDR2 YSLEER come from the germline V gene. The V and J ends lost 0 bases and 2 bases, in that order; junction bases with no gene match: 2. This CDR3 is CASSQERTGAYNEQFF. The CDR3 DNA sequence: TGCGCCAGCAGCCAAGAGCGGACAGGGGCCTACAATGAGCAGTTCTTC.